This TCR beta chain was observed in a study of T cells after somatic rescue of genetic block (dated by TCRdb to between 2020 and 2021). Background for the entire study: The study assessed how robust, over the long term, a T-cell system was when the system had developed through somatic rescue of a genetic block in T-cell development.

The germline V gene gives CDR1 as LGHNA and CDR2 as YNFKEQ. Including the terminal cysteine and phenylalanine, the CDR3 comprises 17 residues. The read is trimmed to its CDR3 DNA, 51 bases read in frame from base 1. V has 1 base trimmed and J has 2 bases trimmed; junction bases matching no gene number 8. Libraries came from the immunoSEQ multiplex PCR assay. As stored in TCRdb, this immuneACCESS dataset retains in-frame rearrangements with V and J assigned. A fraction of the clones does not appear; measured against another copy, unresolved V genes explain less than half of the discrepancy, and the remainder lacks a known reason. The sample data list 14,000 to 15,000 clones, and 71% of these were observed just once. 28% of the sample rests with the top ten. Points on this clone: Its antigen is unknown. No base qualities exist here, and no much larger clone lies one base off it.

The specimen was peripheral blood mononuclear cells (PBMCs). This sequence was found in a man younger than 35. The V and J genes are TRBV4-2 and TRBJ2-5; TRBD2 matches 9 bases in the middle. Here the CDR3 is given as CASSQVGRGGTQETQYF. The DNA reads TGTGCCAGCAGCCAAGTCGGGCGGGGGGGTACTCAAGAGACCCAGTACTTC.